A single sample gave rise to the 17 T cell receptor beta chains below, sequenced in a study of glioma-infiltrating T cells after dendritic cell vaccination. Profiled with immunoSEQ multiplex PCR; TCRdb holds only in-frame clones, not every one. The profile shows about 94,000 clones, 65% to 85% of them singletons. Time point here: after dendritic cell vaccination, including at tumor progression/relapse. The material sequenced was blood, taken after dendritic cell vaccination. Receptors were obtained from a human donor with glioblastoma.

This rearrangement joins TRBV30 to TRBJ2-5; no definite D call. The CDR3 loop spans 11 amino acids. Germline V gene data show CDR1 as GTSNPN and CDR2 as SVGIG (reference sequence). V shed 4 bases and J shed 3 bases, with 6 bases lying between them. This chain's CDR3 is CAWTVKETQYF. The CDR3 DNA reads as TGTGCCTGGACAGTGAAAGAGACCCAGTACTTC.

This clone was counted a few times. The CDR3 sequence is CSVRTGEDTEAFF. In nucleotides, the CDR3 is TGCAGCGTTAGGACAGGGGAGGACACTGAAGCTTTCTTT. The chain combines TRBV29-1 with TRBJ1-1, with TRBD1 matching 9 bases. CDR3 size: 13 residues. The V segment lost 5 bases and the J segment 3 bases; nucleotides outside the gene matches: 4. Germline CDR1 is SQVTM and CDR2 is ANQGSEA.

The chain employs TRBV5-1 and TRBJ1-2, with a weak D call TRBD1 (6 bases). In germline, CDR1 is SGHRS, CDR2 YFSETQ. The CDR3 spans 15 residues. The germline V and J ends were trimmed by 3 bases and 2 bases, with 14 bases remaining between them. CDR3: CASSSGLTGNYGYTF. DNA for the CDR3: TGCGCCAGCAGCTCAGGCTTAACAGGGAACTATGGCTACACCTTC.

V and J are TRBV12-5 and TRBJ2-7; 8 nucleotides align to TRBD1. The CDR3 has 13 amino acids. V trimming: 3 bases; J trimming: 6 bases; junction bases outside the gene matches: 4. Germline V gives CDR1 LGHNT, CDR2 FRNRAP. CDR3 sequence reads: CASGLGQGGEQYF. CDR3 DNA: TGTGCTAGTGGTTTAGGACAGGGAGGCGAGCAGTACTTC.

The CDR3 is CASSSTTQSTDTQYF. DNA for the CDR3: TGTGCCAGCAGTTCGACTACACAGAGCACAGATACGCAGTATTTT. This chain uses TRBV6-5 with TRBJ2-3, with a tentative D call TRBD2 (5 bases). The length of the CDR3 is 15 residues. V was shortened by 4 bases and J by 0 bases, with 11 bases between the two germline ends. Germline CDR1 and CDR2: MNHEY and SVGAGI.

The chain is built from TRBV2 and TRBJ1-3; D uncertain. Trimming took 6 bases from V and 5 from J, leaving 20 bases between them. CDR1 SNHLY and CDR2 FYNNEI come from the germline V gene. This CDR3 is built from 16 residues. CDR3 DNA sequence: TGTGCCAGCAGGGGGAGAGGACCTCTAAGTCGAAACACCATATATTTT. It specifies CASRGRGPLSRNTIYF.

The gene calls are TRBV28 and TRBJ2-3, with 12 bases lining up with TRBD2. Germline-derived CDR1 and CDR2 are MDHEN and SYDVKM. The CDR3 contains 18 residues. V gave up 4 bases and J gave up 0 bases; unmatched junction bases: 8. The CDR3 sequence is CASSSELAGGTSTDTQYF. DNA for the CDR3: TGTGCCAGCAGTTCAGAACTAGCGGGAGGAACTAGCACAGATACGCAGTATTTT.

This clone was counted a few times. The chain carries TRBV5-6 and TRBJ1-3; D not resolved. Looked up from germline, CDR1 is SGHDT and CDR2 is YYEEEE. V lost 0 bases and J 0 bases, leaving 7 bases between the germline ends. The CDR3 spans 15 residues. As DNA, the CDR3 is TGTGCCAGCAGCTTGGCCGGGGACTCTGGAAACACCATATATTTT. Translated: CASSLAGDSGNTIYF.

The gene calls are TRBV5-1 and TRBJ2-2, with 9 bases that match TRBD1. This CDR3 is built from 16 residues. CDR1 and CDR2 from the germline V gene are SGHRS and YFSETQ. Unmatched junction bases numbered 8, after V lost 3 bases and J lost 5 bases. The CDR3, as DNA: TGCGCCAGCAGCTCGCCCACAGGGGGCAGGACCGGGGAGCTGTTTTTT. Its translation is CASSSPTGGRTGELFF.

This chain uses TRBV30 with TRBJ2-7; D gene unclear. V dropped 4 bases and J dropped 0 bases, with 4 bases sitting between them. Germline CDR1 is GTSNPN and CDR2 is SVGIG (reference sequence). The CDR3 contains 11 residues. The CDR3 region is CAWKLSYEQYF. For the CDR3, the DNA is TGTGCCTGGAAGCTCTCCTACGAGCAGTACTTC.

In this sample, this clone turned up once. The J gene is TRBJ2-7, the V gene TRBV7-9, with TRBD1 identical over 9 bases. Trimming cost V 10 bases and J 1 base; bases outside gene matches: 23. The CDR3 is 19 amino acids. CDR1 is SEHNR, CDR2 FQNEAQ, per germline (reference sequence). The CDR3 region is CATKGGGLARDRASYEQYF. The CDR3, as DNA: TGTGCCACCAAAGGAGGGGGGCTGGCCCGGGACAGGGCTTCCTACGAGCAGTACTTC.

The chain recombines TRBV5-1 with TRBJ1-4; D is uncertain. Germline V CDR1 and CDR2: SGHRS, YFSETQ. V lost 0 bases and J lost 6, with 12 bases in between. CDR3 size: 15 residues. CDR3 coding DNA: TGCGCCAGCAGCTTGGCCTCGGGGTTGGATGAAAAACTGTTTTTT. This encodes CASSLASGLDEKLFF.

This sequence joins TRBV5-1 and TRBJ1-6; 7 bases map to TRBD1. Germline assignment: CDR1 SGHRS and CDR2 YFSETQ. This CDR3 region has 15 residues. After removal of 2 bases from V and 6 bases from J, the junction contained 5 bases not matched to a gene. CDR3 protein: CASSLGTASNSPLHF. The CDR3 nucleotides are TGCGCCAGCAGCTTAGGGACAGCGTCTAATTCACCCCTCCACTTT.

The chain combines TRBV5-5 with TRBJ2-3; D perhaps matches TRBD2 (6 bases). Trimming pared 3 bases from V and 2 bases from J, leaving 7 bases between. There are 13 residues in the CDR3. Germline V gene sequence: CDR1 SGHKS, CDR2 YYEKEE (reference sequence). DNA for the CDR3: TGTGCCAGCAGCTGGGACTTCACAGATACGCAGTATTTT. The encoded protein is CASSWDFTDTQYF.

The chain links TRBV6-5 to TRBJ2-7, with TRBD2 matching 11 bases. Losses at the gene ends were 6 bases for V and 5 bases for J; bases not matched to a gene: 3. This CDR3 is 13 amino acids long. Germline lookup yields CDR1 MNHEY and CDR2 SVGAGI. CDR3 residues: CASRPTSGDEQYF. CDR3 bases: TGTGCCAGCAGACCGACTAGCGGGGACGAGCAGTACTTC.

The gene calls are TRBV23-1 and TRBJ1-2, with D unresolved. TRBV23-1 is an open reading frame whose function is uncertain. V was trimmed by 3 bases and J by 5 bases, leaving 13 bases between them. CDR3 length: 14 amino acids. CDR3 nucleotide sequence: TGCGCCAGCAGTCAGGATCCGGGGATGTATGGCTACACCTTC. Amino acid sequence: CASSQDPGMYGYTF.

Written as DNA, the CDR3 is TGTGCCAGCAGCTTAGACAGCAAGGGGGCGCAGAGTCAGCCCCAGCATTTT. Translated, it gives CASSLDSKGAQSQPQHF. V usage is TRBV7-6 and J usage is TRBJ1-5; 7 bases map to TRBD1. Germline loops: CDR1 SGHVS, CDR2 FNYEAQ. The CDR3 spans 17 residues. V dropped 1 base and J dropped 6; count of bases not matched to a gene: 12.